What follows are 15 T cell receptor beta chains derived from one specimen sequenced in a study of cytomegalovirus exposure and HLA in healthy donors. The primer mix had 60 Vbeta and 13 Jbeta primers. Data came from immunoSEQ multiplex PCR; TCRdb stores just in-frame clones and leaves some out. The sample lists 150,000 to 190,000 clones, around 79% occurring once. Material for sequencing was PBMCs. These receptors were obtained from a man between 18 and 35 years old in good health and CMV-seronegative.

The DNA of the CDR3 is TGTGCCAGCAGTTACGGTGCGGGAGTCCCTTCCTACGAGCAGTACTTC. Its protein is CASSYGAGVPSYEQYF. The V call is TRBV6-5, the J call TRBJ2-7; 7 bases are shared with TRBD2. CDR1 and CDR2 (germline): MNHEY, SVGAGI. Losses at the gene ends were 2 bases for V and 1 base for J; bases not matched to a gene: 8. This CDR3 is built from 16 residues.

This clone has just a few counts. The J gene is TRBJ2-1, the V gene TRBV5-1, with 7 nucleotides matching TRBD1. This CDR3 has 16 amino acids. Germline CDR1 and CDR2: SGHRS and YFSETQ. V dropped 2 bases and J dropped 3; count of bases not matched to a gene: 8. The CDR3 loop reads CASSLGTEILYNEQFF. CDR3 nucleotide sequence: TGCGCCAGCAGCTTAGGGACAGAGATTCTCTACAATGAGCAGTTCTTC. The variable domain in full, with the rest retrieved from reference TRBV5-1 and TRBJ2-1, is KAGVTQTPRYLIKTRGQQVTLSCSPISGHRSVSWYQQTPGQGLQFLFEYFSETQRNKGNFPGRFSGRQFSNSRSEMNVSTLELGDSALYLCASSLGTEILYNEQFFGPGTRLTVL.

V is TRBV19 and J is TRBJ2-1, with 10 bases matching TRBD2. The CDR3 totals 16 residues. Trimming at V came to 5 bases and at J to 4 bases, leaving 8 bases not matched to a gene. The V gene's germline CDR1 is LNHDA and CDR2 SQIVND (reference sequence). CDR3 in amino acids: CASSASTSGFYNEQFF. The CDR3 coding sequence is TGTGCCAGTAGTGCCTCGACTAGCGGGTTTTACAATGAGCAGTTCTTC.

This chain uses TRBV7-2 with TRBJ1-2, with 12 bases identical to TRBD1. V lost 1 base to trimming and J lost 4 bases; unmatched junction nucleotides: 4. This CDR3 contains 16 residues. In germline, CDR1 is SGHTA, CDR2 FQGNSA. The CDR3, as DNA: TGTGCCAGCAGCTTAGATGGGACAGGGGGCACCTATGGCTACACCTTC. Encoded protein: CASSLDGTGGTYGYTF.

The V gene is TRBV12-5, the J gene TRBJ2-7; a possible D gene is TRBD1 (6 bases). The germline gives CDR1 LGHNT, CDR2 FRNRAP. V lost 6 bases, J lost 4 bases, and 13 bases lay in between. The CDR3 totals 13 residues. The CDR3 spells CASGSDREYEQYF. The CDR3 DNA reads as TGTGCTAGTGGATCGGACAGAGAGTACGAGCAGTACTTC.

The sample holds one count of this clone. The rearrangement joins TRBV9 to TRBJ1-1; tentatively, D is TRBD1 (6 bases). This CDR3 is 16 amino acids long. The germline gives CDR1 SGDLS, CDR2 YYNGEE. The germline V and J ends were trimmed by 3 bases and 0 bases, with 15 bases remaining between them. The CDR3 reads CASSAGGAQMNTEAFF. The CDR3 bases are TGTGCCAGCAGCGCCGGGGGGGCACAGATGAACACTGAAGCTTTCTTT. Full variable domain (rest looked up from reference TRBV9 and TRBJ1-1): DSGVTQTPKHLITATGQRVTLRCSPRSGDLSVYWYQQSLDQGLQFLIQYYNGEERAKGNILERFSAQQFPDLHSELNLSSLELGDSALYFCASSAGGAQMNTEAFFGQGTRLTVV.

As regards this clone: The junction departs from germline at one end; a sequencing error may be responsible. The chain recombines TRBV7-9 with TRBJ1-4, with 7 bases identical to TRBD1. The CDR3 is 14 amino acids. Germline CDR1 is SEHNR and CDR2 is FQNEAQ (reference sequence). CDR3 sequence reads: CSSSSGTGDEKLFF. CDR3 nucleotides: TGTTCCAGCAGCTCCGGTACAGGGGATGAAAAACTGTTTTTT.

The chain is built from TRBV4-1 and TRBJ2-5; 8 positions match TRBD2. Trimming at V came to 0 bases and at J to 1 base, leaving 13 bases not matched to a gene. This CDR3 spans 19 amino acids. Germline V gene lookup returns CDR1 MGHRA and CDR2 YSYEKL. Written as DNA, the CDR3 is TGCGCCAGCAGCCAAGAATTGGAGGGAGCGGGGGAGTCCCAAGAGACCCAGTACTTC. Its translation: CASSQELEGAGESQETQYF.

This clone has only a few counts. The chain carries TRBV10-3 and TRBJ2-3; unclear D gene. Germline V gene sequence: CDR1 ENHRY, CDR2 SYGVKD. Trimming stripped 7 bases from V and 1 base from J, with 6 bases between. The CDR3 is 12 residues long. The chain's CDR3 is CAITPGTDTQYF. CDR3 sequence (DNA): TGTGCCATCACCCCGGGCACAGATACGCAGTATTTT.

In DNA, the CDR3 is TGTGCCAGCAGCCAAGGAGACAATGAGCAGTTCTTC. Translated, it gives CASSQGDNEQFF. The gene calls are TRBV27 and TRBJ2-1; the D is unclear. V lost 6 bases and J lost 5, with 8 bases in between. The germline CDR1 and CDR2 sequences are MNHEY and SMNVEV (reference sequence). The CDR3 runs to 12 residues.

The CDR3 DNA is TGTGCCAGCAGATCGGGGCTAGCGGGAGGGCAGCCTACAGATGAGCAGTTCTTC. It yields the protein CASRSGLAGGQPTDEQFF. This chain uses TRBV7-9 with TRBJ2-1, with 12 bases matching TRBD2. Germline V CDR1 and CDR2: SEHNR, FQNEAQ (reference sequence). Germline trimming cut 6 bases from V and 8 bases from J; bases unmatched to any gene: 17. The CDR3 runs 18 residues. The full variable domain, completed using reference TRBV7-9 and TRBJ2-1, is DTGVSQNPRHKITKRGQNVTFRCDPISEHNRLYWYRQTLGQGPEFLTYFQNEAQLEKSRLLSDRFSAERPKGSFSTLEIQRTEQGDSAMYLCASRSGLAGGQPTDEQFFGPGTRLTVL.

This clone showed up just once. The CDR3 DNA reads as TGTGCCAGCTCACAAAACCAAGGACAGCGTAATGAAAAACTGTTTTTT. This codes for CASSQNQGQRNEKLFF. The chain carries TRBV18 and TRBJ1-4, with D perhaps TRBD1 (6 bases). The V and J ends lost 4 bases and 4 bases respectively, with 16 bases between them. Germline loops: CDR1 KGHSH, CDR2 LQKENI. The CDR3 length is 16 residues. Full variable domain (rest looked up from reference TRBV18 and TRBJ1-4): NAGVMQNPRHLVRRRGQEARLRCSPMKGHSHVYWYRQLPEEGLKFMVYLQKENIIDESGMPKERFSAEFPKEGPSILRIQQVVRGDSAAYFCASSQNQGQRNEKLFFGSGTQLSVL.

The chain couples TRBV28 to TRBJ2-7, with TRBD2 as a possible D gene (7 bases). This CDR3 is built from 17 residues. Germline-derived CDR1 and CDR2 are MDHEN and SYDVKM. The ends were cut back, 3 bases at V and 2 bases at J, with 20 bases in the middle. The CDR3 loop reads CASSLAVEGGRPYEQYF. CDR3 nucleotides: TGTGCCAGCAGTTTGGCCGTCGAGGGGGGGCGCCCCTACGAGCAGTACTTC.

This chain uses TRBV27 with TRBJ1-2; D is uncertain. Germline V gene lookup returns CDR1 MNHEY and CDR2 SMNVEV (reference sequence). The CDR3 consists of 14 residues. V was shortened by 2 bases and J by 4 bases, with 11 bases between the two germline ends. The CDR3 loop is CASSLGASFYGYTF. The DNA of the CDR3 is TGTGCCAGCAGTTTAGGAGCCAGCTTCTATGGCTACACCTTC.

The chain links TRBV5-1 to TRBJ2-3; TRBD2 is a possible D gene (6 bases). The CDR3 has 14 residues. Germline V gene sequence: CDR1 SGHRS, CDR2 YFSETQ. Trimming took 4 bases from V and 0 from J, leaving 9 bases between them. The chain's CDR3 is CASSTGSSTDTQYF. CDR3 nucleotide sequence: TGCGCCAGCAGCACCGGGAGTAGCACAGATACGCAGTATTTT.